This entry lists 14 T cell receptor beta chains sequenced from one sample in a study of T cell repertoires in cytomegalovirus infection. Antigens of these TCRs are unknown. TCRdb processed the reads anew with MiXCR; each CDR3 protein has one entry. The table lists about 52,000 distinct CDR3 sequences, about 19% of them singletons. Source: CD8+ T cells from cultured PBMCs, taken from culture after CMV antigen stimulation. The receptors here all came from a human donor in good health (CMV status not recorded). Some clones in this sample may be carry-over from other donors' samples.

In this sample, this clonotype turned up a few times. V usage is TRBV12-3 or TRBV12-4 and J usage is TRBJ1-5, with D unresolved. This CDR3 is 14 amino acids long. V dropped 1 base and J dropped 0 bases, with 4 bases sitting between them. CDR3 amino acids: CASSLDRSNQPQHF. The DNA for the CDR3 is TGTGCCAGCAGTTTAGACCGTAGCAATCAGCCCCAGCATTTT.

This clonotype was seen only a few times. Here the CDR3 reads CASSPGTGGREQYF. DNA of the CDR3: TGTGCCAGCAGCCCGGGGACAGGGGGACGCGAGCAGTACTTC. The chain joins TRBV7-2 to TRBJ2-7; 11 bases fit TRBD1. Germline V lookup: CDR1 SGHTA, CDR2 FQGNSA. The length of the CDR3 is 14 residues. Trimming at V came to 5 bases and at J to 6 bases, leaving 6 bases not matched to a gene.

This clonotype was detected many times. The V gene is TRBV7-2, the J gene TRBJ2-5, with D possibly matching TRBD1 (5 bases). The V and J ends lost 3 bases and 2 bases respectively, with 16 bases between them. The CDR3 length is 16 residues. The germline V gene has CDR1 SGHTA and CDR2 FQGNSA. The CDR3 DNA follows: TGTGCCAGCAGCTTCGGTTCAAGACAGATACAAGAGACCCAGTACTTC. This codes for CASSFGSRQIQETQYF.

The chain has TRBV6-5 and TRBJ1-4; the D is unclear. Germline CDR1 MNHEY, CDR2 SVGAGI. The CDR3 extends over 15 amino acids. The V end lost 0 bases, the J end lost 3 bases, and 8 bases lay between the germline ends. The CDR3 sequence is CASSYSGNANEKLFF. The CDR3 nucleotides read TGTGCCAGCAGTTACTCGGGGAATGCTAATGAAAAACTGTTTTTT.

This clonotype came up a few times. This chain uses TRBV7-2 with TRBJ1-5; 7 bases match TRBD1. This CDR3 is 13 amino acids long. Germline V gene sequence: CDR1 SGHTA, CDR2 FQGNSA. Germline trimming cut 7 bases from V and 7 bases from J; bases unmatched to any gene: 7. CDR3 in amino acids: CASTQGGRQPQHF. For the CDR3, the DNA is TGTGCCAGCACCCAAGGGGGCCGGCAGCCCCAGCATTTT.

The gene calls are TRBV4-1 and TRBJ1-1; 7 bases line up with TRBD1. Germline V gene sequence: CDR1 MGHRA, CDR2 YSYEKL. The V and J ends lost 5 bases and 6 bases, in that order; junction bases with no gene match: 3. This CDR3 has 12 amino acids. CDR3 DNA: TGCGCCAGCAGCGACAGGGATGCTGAAGCTTTCTTT. It specifies CASSDRDAEAFF.

J is TRBJ1-1 and V is TRBV28, with 7 bases fitting TRBD1. This CDR3 is built from 15 residues. J lost 5 bases, V lost 4 bases, and 10 bases had no gene match. Germline CDR1 reads MDHEN; CDR2 reads SYDVKM. The CDR3 protein is CASSSLQGTGTEAFF. In DNA form, the CDR3 reads TGTGCCAGCAGTTCGTTACAGGGGACGGGGACTGAAGCTTTCTTT. The full variable domain, with the rest looked up from reference TRBV28 and TRBJ1-1, is DVKVTQSSRYLVKRTGEKVFLECVQDMDHENMFWYRQDPGLGLRLIYFSYDVKMKEKGDIPEGYSVSREKKERFSLILESASTNQTSMYLCASSSLQGTGTEAFFGQGTRLTVV.

V usage is TRBV6-2 or TRBV6-3 and J usage is TRBJ1-6; D is perhaps TRBD1 (6 bases). Trimming cost V 7 bases and J 7 bases, with 14 bases left between them. Germline V gene data show CDR1 as MNHEY and CDR2 as SVGEGT. The CDR3 totals 14 residues. CDR3 region: CASKRTVENSPLHF. CDR3 coding DNA: TGTGCCAGCAAAAGGACAGTGGAAAATTCACCCCTCCACTTT.

This clonotype turned up a few times. The V call is TRBV4-1, the J call TRBJ2-1; 8 nucleotides align to TRBD2. This CDR3 has 16 residues. Looked up from germline, CDR1 is MGHRA and CDR2 is YSYEKL. V dropped 5 bases and J dropped 9; count of bases not matched to a gene: 15. CDR3 DNA: TGCGCCAGCAGCGGCTCGGGGGGGGCGACTCCTGGTGAGCAGTTCTTC. It encodes CASSGSGGATPGEQFF.

The V gene is TRBV2, the J gene TRBJ2-5; no firm D call. Looked up from germline, CDR1 is SNHLY and CDR2 is FYNNEI. The CDR3 length is 14 residues. The germline V and J ends were trimmed by 4 bases and 3 bases, with 12 bases remaining between them. The CDR3 region is CASSATPGEETQYF. As DNA, the CDR3 is TGTGCCAGCAGTGCGACTCCGGGTGAAGAGACCCAGTACTTC.

This clonotype was found a few times. The chain recombines TRBV7-9 with TRBJ1-2, with a weak D call TRBD1 (5 bases). Germline V lookup: CDR1 SEHNR, CDR2 FQNEAQ (reference sequence). The CDR3 runs to 11 residues. V shed 8 bases and J shed 7 bases, with 11 bases lying between them. The CDR3 loop is CASSQGGGYTF. The CDR3 nucleotides are TGTGCCAGCTCTCAGGGTGGTGGCTACACCTTC. The full variable domain, its missing parts supplied by reference TRBV7-9 and TRBJ1-2, is DTGVSQNPRHKITKRGQNVTFRCDPISEHNRLYWYRQTLGQGPEFLTYFQNEAQLEKSRLLSDRFSAERPKGSFSTLEIQRTEQGDSAMYLCASSQGGGYTFGSGTRLTVV.

V and J are TRBV11-2 and TRBJ1-2; no firm D call. CDR1 is SGHAT and CDR2 is FQNNGV in the germline V gene. The CDR3 is 16 amino acids. V was pared by 5 bases and J by 0 bases, with 16 bases between. CDR3 bases: TGTGCCAGCAGCCCATATTACAGTCAAGCTAACTATGGCTACACCTTC. Translated, it gives CASSPYYSQANYGYTF.

The rearrangement uses TRBV4-1 and TRBJ1-1; D is undetermined. V was clipped by 4 bases and J by 3 bases, with 15 bases between them. From germline, CDR1 is MGHRA and CDR2 YSYEKL. This CDR3 is built from 15 residues. The CDR3 spells CASSLLAVDDTEAFF. The CDR3 DNA reads as TGCGCCAGCAGCCTTTTGGCCGTGGATGACACTGAAGCTTTCTTT.

This clonotype was observed a handful of times. This chain connects TRBV12-3 or TRBV12-4 to TRBJ2-1, with TRBD2 as a possible D gene (5 bases). This CDR3 has 11 residues. V shed 2 bases and J shed 9 bases, with 5 bases lying between them. The CDR3 spells CASSLSGEQFF. The CDR3 coding sequence is TGTGCCAGCAGTTTAAGCGGTGAGCAGTTCTTC.